This record concerns one T cell receptor beta chain sequence. In the original analysis: From reference gene primer amplification, estimates of nucleated cell counts were derived. Profiling relied on immunoSEQ multiplex PCR, and the TCRdb table lists in-frame clones only, not all of them. That table furnishes V, J and clone size, whereas the DNA furnished D and trimming. The data contain around 300,000 clones, less than 90% of them singletons. The CDR3 contains 13 residues. Losses at the gene ends were 4 bases for V and 8 bases for J; bases not matched to a gene: 7. Germline CDR1 LGHDT, CDR2 YNNKEL (reference sequence). This sample was taken from a study of blood T cell repertoires in COVID-19. Study-wide background: T cells, B-cell-depleted T cells, or PBMCs supplied cDNA or gDNA.

Seattle cases were enrolled at active infection and followed longitudinally. The sequence came from a woman between 70 and 85 years old with COVID-19, enrolled during active disease. This chain links TRBV3-1 (or the pseudogene TRBV3-2) with TRBJ1-2; TRBD1 aligns across 7 bases. Sequenced material: peripheral blood. CDR3: CASSLQGSAGYTF. CDR3 DNA sequence: TGTGCCAGCAGCCTACAGGGGTCGGCCGGCTACACCTTC.